One and the same sample provided the 10 T cell receptor beta chains below, sequenced in a study of blood T cell repertoires in COVID-19. Assay: immunoSEQ multiplex PCR; the TCRdb copy retains only in-frame clones and omits some. The sample shows 340,000 or so clones, around 90% of them seen only once. The sequenced material came from peripheral blood. These TCRs come from a man aged 45-65 years with active or convalescent COVID-19.

The chain recombines TRBV29-1 with TRBJ2-3, with 12 bases fitting TRBD2. V lost 5 bases to trimming and J lost 3 bases; unmatched junction nucleotides: 6. Germline V gene lookup returns CDR1 SQVTM and CDR2 ANQGSEA. The CDR3 consists of 15 residues. CDR3 in amino acids: CSVPRLAGVTDTQYF. The DNA for the CDR3 is TGCAGCGTTCCCCGACTAGCGGGAGTTACAGATACGCAGTATTTT.

The rearrangement links TRBV5-1 to TRBJ1-2; 9 bases match TRBD1. Germline CDR1 is SGHRS and CDR2 is YFSETQ. Unmatched junction bases numbered 9, after V lost 4 bases and J lost 5 bases. The CDR3 covers 15 residues. CDR3 sequence: CASSAEGQGRYGYTF. CDR3 DNA sequence: TGCGCCAGCAGCGCGGAGGGACAGGGACGATATGGCTACACCTTC.

The gene calls are TRBV9 and TRBJ2-3; TRBD2 matches at 10 bases. V trimming: 4 bases; J trimming: 1 base; junction bases outside the gene matches: 6. CDR1 is SGDLS and CDR2 is YYNGEE in the germline V gene. This CDR3 comprises 16 residues. The CDR3 spells CASSLSSGRGTDTQYF. CDR3 coding DNA: TGTGCCAGCAGCCTATCTAGCGGGAGAGGCACAGATACGCAGTATTTT.

The chain links TRBV7-3 to TRBJ2-7; possibly TRBD2 for D (6 bases). The CDR3 is 16 residues long. The germline gives CDR1 SGHTA, CDR2 FQGTGA. Trimming shortened V by 5 bases and J by 0 bases, and 17 bases separated the two germline ends. The CDR3 loop is CASSPSGTPSSYEQYF. For the CDR3, the DNA is TGTGCCAGCAGCCCCTCAGGGACTCCTAGCTCCTACGAGCAGTACTTC.

The genes are TRBV4-3 and TRBJ2-5, with D possibly TRBD2 on 7 matching bases. The CDR3 runs to 15 residues. Germline values: CDR1 LGHNA, CDR2 YSLEER. V shed 0 bases and J shed 5 bases, with 13 bases lying between them. CDR3 in DNA: TGCGCCAGCAGCCAAGAGTGGGGGGGCCGGGAGACCCAGTACTTC. It translates to CASSQEWGGRETQYF.

This rearrangement joins TRBV12-3 or TRBV12-4 to TRBJ1-5; D is perhaps TRBD1 (5 bases). There are 13 residues in the CDR3. Trimming left V 6 bases short and J 11 bases short, with 17 bases between. The CDR3 sequence is CASRQAGEETQHF. CDR3 sequence (DNA): TGTGCCAGCAGACAGGCGGGAGAGGAGACCCAGCATTTT.

The rearrangement links TRBV9 to TRBJ2-7; possible D gene TRBD1, 6 bases. Germline CDR1 SGDLS, CDR2 YYNGEE. V was trimmed by 3 bases and J by 5 bases, leaving 15 bases between them. CDR3 length equals 14 residues. Here the CDR3 reads CASSEQGIEDEQYF. As DNA, the CDR3 is TGTGCCAGCAGCGAACAGGGAATAGAGGACGAGCAGTACTTC.

Remarks on this clone: Other DNA sequences in this sample translate to the same CDR3. The chain couples TRBV10-3 to TRBJ2-7; 9 nucleotides line up with TRBD1. With 4 bases clipped from V and 3 bases from J, the junction kept 1 base outside the gene matches. This CDR3 contains 13 residues. Germline lookup yields CDR1 ENHRY and CDR2 SYGVKD. The CDR3 nucleotides read TGTGCCATCAGTGGGGGACAGGGCTACGAGCAGTACTTC. Protein: CAISGGQGYEQYF.

The chain links TRBV10-3 to TRBJ2-6; no firm D call. Germline V CDR1 and CDR2: ENHRY, SYGVKD. Between the trimmed V and J ends, which lost 10 bases and 2 bases, there was a span of 9 bases. The CDR3 runs to 13 residues. This CDR3 is CATLLAGANVLTF. CDR3 nucleotides: TGTGCCACCCTTCTAGCTGGGGCCAACGTCCTGACTTTC.

The chain carries TRBV4-3 and TRBJ1-2, with D possibly matching TRBD1 (6 bases). Trimming removed 1 base from V and 5 bases from J, with 14 bases in between. The CDR3 has 15 residues. Germline CDR1 is LGHNA and CDR2 is YSLEER. Here the CDR3 DNA reads TGCGCCAGCAGCCAAGTACAGGGTAGGCGGTATGGCTACACCTTC. Translating gives CASSQVQGRRYGYTF.